The subject of this entry is one T cell receptor beta chain. Its matching antigen is unknown. Treatment: oral pan-JAK inhibitor, 5-10 mg twice daily. Alopecia areata patients provided lesional scalp punch biopsies and peripheral blood. Sequencing templates came from extracted RNA that was reverse transcribed into cDNA. Profiling relied on immunoSEQ multiplex PCR, and the TCRdb table lists in-frame clones only, not all of them. The profile shows some 190,000 clones, around 60% of them singletons. The data derive from a study of CD8+ T cells in alopecia areata. Whole-study results and caveats: Only a single nonresponder existed, so baseline CD8+ expansion links stay unclear. Clonality exceeded that of normal scalp in lesional scalp, most notably in alopecia totalis/universalis.

This CDR3 is built from 12 residues. The V end was cut by 2 bases, the J end by 3 bases, with 4 bases between. The germline V gene encodes CDR1 SGDLS and CDR2 YYNGEE. This receptor was identified in a human donor with alopecia areata. The input for sequencing was CD4+ T cells sorted from blood, taken at week 4, from a patient treated with tofacitinib. This chain joins TRBV9 and TRBJ2-3; no clear D. The CDR3 DNA reads TGTGCCAGCAGCGTCCGGACAGATACGCAGTATTTT. This codes for CASSVRTDTQYF.